A single sample is the source of the 4 T cell receptor beta chains below, sequenced in a study of OX40 agonist ivuxolimab in advanced cancers. Here immunoSEQ multiplex PCR was the method, and the copy in TCRdb shows in-frame clones only, minus some. The sample has 65,000 to 70,000 clones; 75% to 85% are singletons. Specimen: CD4+ or CD8+ T cells sorted from blood, collected in a trial of the OX40 agonist ivuxolimab. The receptors were gathered from an adult with an advanced solid tumor such as melanoma, head and neck, liver or kidney cancer.

The V gene is TRBV4-1, the J gene TRBJ1-5; D remains unclear. The CDR3 length is 19 residues. Trimming left V 1 base short and J 9 bases short, with 28 bases between. The germline V gene has CDR1 MGHRA and CDR2 YSYEKL. CDR3 coding DNA: TGCGCCAGCAGCCAAGGGCGCACTGAAGGGTTCGGTGCTCGGACGCCCCAGCATTTT. Protein product: CASSQGRTEGFGARTPQHF.

This clone occurred a few times. The V and J genes are TRBV27 and TRBJ2-5; 7 bases match TRBD1. This CDR3 spans 14 amino acids. V dropped 5 bases and J dropped 5; count of bases not matched to a gene: 8. Germline-derived CDR1 and CDR2 are MNHEY and SMNVEV (reference sequence). CDR3 bases: TGTGCCAGCAGTCTTGACAGGGTCCAGGAGACCCAGTACTTC. It specifies CASSLDRVQETQYF.

The J gene is TRBJ1-3, the V gene TRBV7-6; D uncertain. The CDR3 has 15 residues. V lost 0 bases and J lost 2, with 8 bases in between. Germline V CDR1 and CDR2: SGHVS, FNYEAQ. The CDR3 loop is CASSLAAGTGNTIYF. The DNA for the CDR3 is TGTGCCAGCAGCTTAGCGGCCGGGACTGGAAACACCATATATTTT.

The rearrangement links TRBV5-6 to TRBJ2-3, with TRBD2 matching 11 bases. The CDR3 is 17 residues long. Per germline, CDR1 SGHDT and CDR2 YYEEEE. The J segment lost 3 bases and the V segment lost 2 bases, leaving 8 bases of the junction unmatched. The CDR3 loop is CASSFLAGGPETDTQYF. DNA of the CDR3: TGTGCCAGCAGCTTTTTAGCGGGAGGGCCCGAGACAGATACGCAGTATTTT. Supplemented by reference TRBV5-6 and TRBJ2-3, the full variable domain reads DAGVTQSPTHLIKTRGQQVTLRCSPKSGHDTVSWYQQALGQGPQFIFQYYEEEERQRGNFPDRFSGHQFPNYSSELNVNALLLGDSALYLCASSFLAGGPETDTQYFGPGTRLTVL.